The clone carrying this T cell receptor beta chain was picked up many times. This entry belongs to a study of identical twins. The trim removed 0 bases at V and 4 bases at J, leaving 6 bases unmatched. CDR1 and CDR2 (germline): SEHNR, FQNEAQ (reference sequence). This CDR3 comprises 16 residues. TCRdb redid the calling of the 5' RACE reads with MiXCR, one entry per CDR3 protein. The table shows some 300,000 distinct CDR3 sequences, with around an eighth occurring only once. Donors uniformly comprised healthy Caucasians. The sample was also linked to a second study, of yellow fever vaccine responses in identical twins.

The receptor was isolated from a woman under 30 in good health. This chain joins TRBV7-9 and TRBJ1-2; 9 bases fit TRBD1. Sequenced material: CD8+ T cells sorted from blood. The CDR3 is CASSLAPGTGFYGYTF. The CDR3 DNA follows: TGTGCCAGCAGCTTAGCGCCTGGGACAGGGTTCTATGGCTACACCTTC.